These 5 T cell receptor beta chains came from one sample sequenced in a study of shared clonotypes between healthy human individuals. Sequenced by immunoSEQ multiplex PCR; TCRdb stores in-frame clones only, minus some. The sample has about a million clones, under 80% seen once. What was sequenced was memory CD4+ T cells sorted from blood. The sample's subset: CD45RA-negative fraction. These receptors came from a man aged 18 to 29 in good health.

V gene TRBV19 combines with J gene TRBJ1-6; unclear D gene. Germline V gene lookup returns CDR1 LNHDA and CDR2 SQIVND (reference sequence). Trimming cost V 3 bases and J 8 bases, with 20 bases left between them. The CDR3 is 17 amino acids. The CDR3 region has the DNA TGTGCCAGTAGTATCGACCCACGCCCGGGAACCTATTCACCCCTCCACTTT. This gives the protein CASSIDPRPGTYSPLHF.

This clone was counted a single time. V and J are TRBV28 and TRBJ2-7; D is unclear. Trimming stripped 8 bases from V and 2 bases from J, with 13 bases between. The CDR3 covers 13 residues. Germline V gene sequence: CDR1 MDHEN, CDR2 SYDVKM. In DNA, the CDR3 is TGTGCCAGCGGGGAAAGTTCGACCTACGAGCAGTACTTC. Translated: CASGESSTYEQYF.

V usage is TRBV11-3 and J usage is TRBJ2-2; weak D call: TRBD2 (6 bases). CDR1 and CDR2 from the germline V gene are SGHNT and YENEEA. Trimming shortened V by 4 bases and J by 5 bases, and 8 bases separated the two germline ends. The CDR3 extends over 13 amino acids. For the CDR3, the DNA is TGTGCCAGCAGCTGGAGCGGGACCGGGGAGCTGTTTTTT. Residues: CASSWSGTGELFF.

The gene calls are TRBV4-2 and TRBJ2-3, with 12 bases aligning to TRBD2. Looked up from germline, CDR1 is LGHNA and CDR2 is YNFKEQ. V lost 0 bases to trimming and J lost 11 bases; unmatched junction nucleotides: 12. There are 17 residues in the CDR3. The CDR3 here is CASSQDLGLAGGPGQYF. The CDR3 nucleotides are TGTGCCAGCAGCCAAGATCTTGGGCTAGCGGGGGGGCCGGGGCAGTATTTT.

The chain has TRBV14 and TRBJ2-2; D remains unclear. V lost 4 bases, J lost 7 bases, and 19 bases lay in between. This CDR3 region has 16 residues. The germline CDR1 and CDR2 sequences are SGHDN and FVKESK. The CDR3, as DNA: TGTGCCAGCAGCCCCCTGGGTGGGGTTTTGAACGGGGAGCTGTTTTTT. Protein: CASSPLGGVLNGELFF. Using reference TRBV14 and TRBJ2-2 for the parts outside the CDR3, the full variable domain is EAGVTQFPSHSVIEKGQTVTLRCDPISGHDNLYWYRRVMGKEIKFLLHFVKESKQDESGMPNNRFLAERTGGTYSTLKVQPAELEDSGVYFCASSPLGGVLNGELFFGEGSRLTVL.